This T cell receptor (beta chain) was observed in a study of radiotherapy plus CTLA-4 blockade in lung cancer. Study-level background: Objective response was observed in about 19% of patients, and disease control in just over 30%. Study results and caveats: An expansion of tumor-derived TCR clones occurred in blood after radiotherapy plus ipilimumab. Strongest reported response predictors: early blood clone changes and post-radiation interferon-beta.

Trimming cost V 8 bases and J 4 bases, with 15 bases left between them. Germline V lookup: CDR1 MNHNS, CDR2 SASEGT. There are 14 residues in the CDR3. Profiling relied on immunoSEQ multiplex PCR, and the TCRdb table lists in-frame clones only, not all of them. In the table there are over 11,000 clones, around 87% of which are singletons. As regards this clone: Its specificity is not known.

This sequence was found in a human donor with non-small cell lung cancer that progressed on radiotherapy plus ipilimumab. Some clones in this sample may be carry-over from other donors' samples. Source: peripheral blood, taken from a patient treated with radiotherapy plus ipilimumab. V and J are TRBV6-1 and TRBJ1-5, with a tentative D call TRBD1 (6 bases). CDR3 protein: CASVGGAWNQPQHF. CDR3 in DNA: TGTGCCAGCGTAGGGGGGGCTTGGAATCAGCCCCAGCATTTT.